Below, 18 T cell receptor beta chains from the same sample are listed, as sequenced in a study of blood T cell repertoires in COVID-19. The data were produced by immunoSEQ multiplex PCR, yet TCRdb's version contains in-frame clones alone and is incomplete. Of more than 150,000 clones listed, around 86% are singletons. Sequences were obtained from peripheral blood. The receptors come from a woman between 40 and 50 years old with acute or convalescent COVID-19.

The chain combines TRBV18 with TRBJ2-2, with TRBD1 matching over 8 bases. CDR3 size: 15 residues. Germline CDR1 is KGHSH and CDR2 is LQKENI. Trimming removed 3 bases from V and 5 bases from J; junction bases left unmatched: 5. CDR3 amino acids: CASSPQGARTGELFF. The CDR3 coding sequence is TGTGCCAGCTCACCGCAGGGGGCGCGAACCGGGGAGCTGTTTTTT.

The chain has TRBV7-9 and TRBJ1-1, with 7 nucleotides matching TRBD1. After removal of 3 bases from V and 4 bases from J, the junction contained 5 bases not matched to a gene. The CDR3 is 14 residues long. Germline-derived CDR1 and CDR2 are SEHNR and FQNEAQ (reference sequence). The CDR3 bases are TGTGCCAGCAGCTTTGACAGGGTGAGCACTGAAGCTTTCTTT. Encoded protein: CASSFDRVSTEAFF.

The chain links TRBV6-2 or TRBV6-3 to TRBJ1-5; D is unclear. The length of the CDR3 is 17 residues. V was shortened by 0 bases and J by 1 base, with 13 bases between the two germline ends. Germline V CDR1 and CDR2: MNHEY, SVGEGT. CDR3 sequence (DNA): TGTGCCAGCAGTTACTCACGGGTCGGTTCAAGCAATCAGCCCCAGCATTTT. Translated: CASSYSRVGSSNQPQHF.

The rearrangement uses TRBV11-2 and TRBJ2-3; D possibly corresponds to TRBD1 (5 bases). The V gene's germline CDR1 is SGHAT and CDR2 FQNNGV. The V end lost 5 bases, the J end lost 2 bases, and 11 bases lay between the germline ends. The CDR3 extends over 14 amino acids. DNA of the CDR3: TGTGCCAGCAGCAGACAGTTTTTCACAGATACGCAGTATTTT. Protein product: CASSRQFFTDTQYF.

CDR3 sequence reads: CASSPRGLDQETQYF. The CDR3 DNA follows: TGTGCCAGCTCACCAAGGGGTTTGGACCAAGAGACCCAGTACTTC. This chain links TRBV18 with TRBJ2-5; tentative D call: TRBD1 (5 bases). Per germline, CDR1 KGHSH and CDR2 LQKENI. The CDR3 has 15 amino acids. V was trimmed by 2 bases and J by 0 bases, leaving 10 bases between them.

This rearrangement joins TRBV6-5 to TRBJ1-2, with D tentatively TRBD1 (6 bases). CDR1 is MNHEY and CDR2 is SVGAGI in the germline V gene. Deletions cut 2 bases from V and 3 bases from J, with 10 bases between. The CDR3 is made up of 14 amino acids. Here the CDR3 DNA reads TGTGCCAGCAGTTACAATGGGGGCGACTATGGCTACACCTTC. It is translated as CASSYNGGDYGYTF.

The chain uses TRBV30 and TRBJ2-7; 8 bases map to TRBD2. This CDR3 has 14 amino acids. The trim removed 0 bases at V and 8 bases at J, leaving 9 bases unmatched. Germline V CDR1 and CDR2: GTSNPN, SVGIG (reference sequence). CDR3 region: CAWSVASGGSQQYF. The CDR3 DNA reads TGTGCCTGGAGTGTCGCGAGCGGGGGAAGCCAGCAGTACTTC.

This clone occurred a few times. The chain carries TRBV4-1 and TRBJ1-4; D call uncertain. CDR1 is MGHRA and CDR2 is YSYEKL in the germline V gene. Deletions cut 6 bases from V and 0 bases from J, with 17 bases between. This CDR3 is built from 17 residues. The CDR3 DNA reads TGCGCCAGCAGGTATAGAGAGGGCGCGGCAACTAATGAAAAACTGTTTTTT. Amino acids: CASRYREGAATNEKLFF.

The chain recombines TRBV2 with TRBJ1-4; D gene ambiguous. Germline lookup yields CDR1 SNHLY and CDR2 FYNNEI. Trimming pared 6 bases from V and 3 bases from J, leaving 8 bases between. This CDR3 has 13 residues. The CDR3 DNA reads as TGTGCCAGCAGCAGAACCTCTAATGAAAAACTGTTTTTT. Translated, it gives CASSRTSNEKLFF.

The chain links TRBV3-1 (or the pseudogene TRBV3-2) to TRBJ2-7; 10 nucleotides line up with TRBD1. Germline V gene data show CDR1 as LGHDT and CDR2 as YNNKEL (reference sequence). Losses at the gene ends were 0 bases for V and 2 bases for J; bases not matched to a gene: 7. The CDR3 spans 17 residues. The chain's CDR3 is CASSQDAGGQGAYEQYF. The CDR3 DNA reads TGTGCCAGCAGCCAAGACGCTGGCGGACAGGGGGCCTACGAGCAGTACTTC.

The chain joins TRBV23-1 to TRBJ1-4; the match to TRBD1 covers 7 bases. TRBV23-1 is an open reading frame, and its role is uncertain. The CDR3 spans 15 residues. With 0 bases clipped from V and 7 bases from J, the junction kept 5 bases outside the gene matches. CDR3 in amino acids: CASSQSKGAREKLFF. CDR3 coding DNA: TGCGCCAGCAGTCAATCGAAGGGGGCACGTGAAAAACTGTTTTTT.

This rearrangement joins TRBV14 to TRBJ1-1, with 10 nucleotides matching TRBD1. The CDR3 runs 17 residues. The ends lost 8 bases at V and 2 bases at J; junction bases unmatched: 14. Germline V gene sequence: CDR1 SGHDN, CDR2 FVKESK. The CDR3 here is CASEDGTGVLINTEAFF. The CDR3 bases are TGTGCCAGCGAAGATGGGACAGGGGTTTTGATAAACACTGAAGCTTTCTTT.

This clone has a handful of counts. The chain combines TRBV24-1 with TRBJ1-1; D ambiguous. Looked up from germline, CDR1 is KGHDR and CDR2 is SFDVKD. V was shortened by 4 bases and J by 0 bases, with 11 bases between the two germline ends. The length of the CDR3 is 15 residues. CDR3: CATSDNSAMNTEAFF. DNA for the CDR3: TGTGCCACCAGTGACAACAGTGCCATGAACACTGAAGCTTTCTTT.

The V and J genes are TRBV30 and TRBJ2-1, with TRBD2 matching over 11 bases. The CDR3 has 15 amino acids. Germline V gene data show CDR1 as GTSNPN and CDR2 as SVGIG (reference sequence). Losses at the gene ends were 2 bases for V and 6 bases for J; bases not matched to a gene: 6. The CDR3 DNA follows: TGTGCCTGGAGTATCGGGACTAGCGGAACCAATGAGCAGTTCTTC. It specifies CAWSIGTSGTNEQFF.

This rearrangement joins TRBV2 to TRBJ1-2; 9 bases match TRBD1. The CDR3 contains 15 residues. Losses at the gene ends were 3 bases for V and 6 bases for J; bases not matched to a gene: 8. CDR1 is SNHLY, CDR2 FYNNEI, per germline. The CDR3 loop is CASSDGTGTGNGYTF. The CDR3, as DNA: TGTGCCAGCAGTGATGGGACAGGGACGGGGAATGGCTACACCTTC.

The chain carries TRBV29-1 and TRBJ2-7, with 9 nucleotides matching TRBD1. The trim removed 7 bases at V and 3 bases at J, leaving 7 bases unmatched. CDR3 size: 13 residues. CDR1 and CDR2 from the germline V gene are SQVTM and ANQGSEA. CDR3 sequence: CSAAPGQGYEQYF. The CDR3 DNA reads TGCAGCGCAGCACCGGGACAGGGCTACGAGCAGTACTTC.

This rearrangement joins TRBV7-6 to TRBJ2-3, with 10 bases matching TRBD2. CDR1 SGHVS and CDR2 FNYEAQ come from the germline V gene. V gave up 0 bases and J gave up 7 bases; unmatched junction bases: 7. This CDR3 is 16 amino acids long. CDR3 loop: CASSLARASGSNTQYF. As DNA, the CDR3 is TGTGCCAGCAGCTTAGCGCGGGCTAGCGGGAGCAATACGCAGTATTTT.

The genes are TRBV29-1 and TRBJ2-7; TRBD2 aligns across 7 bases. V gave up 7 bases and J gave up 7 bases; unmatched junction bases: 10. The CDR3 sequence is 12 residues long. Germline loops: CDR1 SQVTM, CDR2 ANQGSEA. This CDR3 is CSAKTFGGEQYF. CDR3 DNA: TGCAGCGCCAAAACCTTCGGGGGGGAGCAGTACTTC.